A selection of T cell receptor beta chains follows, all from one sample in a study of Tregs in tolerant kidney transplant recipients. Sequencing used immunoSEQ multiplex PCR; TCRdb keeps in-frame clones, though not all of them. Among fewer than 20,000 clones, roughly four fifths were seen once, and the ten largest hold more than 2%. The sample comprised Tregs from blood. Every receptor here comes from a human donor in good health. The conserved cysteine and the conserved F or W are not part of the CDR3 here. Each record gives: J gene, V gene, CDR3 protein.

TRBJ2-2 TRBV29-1 SVQSLAVSGELF
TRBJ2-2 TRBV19 ASSIGLASTGELF
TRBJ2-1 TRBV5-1 ASSLDSGEQF
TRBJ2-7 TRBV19 ASSPRTSGRPEQY
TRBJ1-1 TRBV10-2 ASKSGRRTEAF
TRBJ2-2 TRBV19 ASGLNSGTATGELF
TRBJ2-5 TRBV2 ASTPPTGPETQY
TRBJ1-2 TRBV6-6 ASSYGPNKSGYT
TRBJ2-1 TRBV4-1 ASSHDVAGKDEQF
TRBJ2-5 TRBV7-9 ASSLIPGAGETQY
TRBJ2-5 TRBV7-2 ASSLMGGEETQY
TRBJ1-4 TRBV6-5 ASSQGLNEKLF
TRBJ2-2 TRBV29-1 SVGHPGELF